These 17 T cell receptor beta chains were sequenced from one sample in a study of cytomegalovirus exposure and HLA in healthy donors. 60 Vbeta and 13 Jbeta primers were used in PCR. Profiled with immunoSEQ multiplex PCR; TCRdb holds only in-frame clones, not every one. This sample yields 150,000 to 200,000 clones, of which about three quarters are seen a single time; 1.1% belongs to the top ten. The sample consisted of PBMCs. These receptors were collected from a woman aged 40-49 years in good health and CMV-seronegative.

This clone has a single count. The chain has TRBV7-2 and TRBJ1-4; the match to TRBD1 covers 8 bases. The junction had 9 bases not matched to a gene; V was cut back by 6 bases and J by 0 bases. Germline values: CDR1 SGHTA, CDR2 FQGNSA. The CDR3 runs to 17 residues. The CDR3 nucleotides are TGTGCCAGCAGTCCACAGGGGGTTGGATCAACTAATGAAAAACTGTTTTTT. It is translated as CASSPQGVGSTNEKLFF.

The rearrangement uses TRBV11-2 and TRBJ2-1; tentative D call: TRBD2 (6 bases). The CDR3 sequence is 16 residues long. The V gene's germline CDR1 is SGHAT and CDR2 FQNNGV. Trimming took 0 bases from V and 3 from J, leaving 12 bases between them. CDR3 residues: CASSLEESGSYNEQFF. The CDR3 DNA reads TGTGCCAGCAGCTTAGAGGAATCCGGGAGCTACAATGAGCAGTTCTTC.

The chain carries TRBV6-5 and TRBJ1-1; 10 bases line up with TRBD1. The CDR3 length is 15 residues. V shed 6 bases and J 5 bases; nucleotides not matched to a gene: 9. Germline CDR1 is MNHEY and CDR2 is SVGAGI. CDR3 sequence reads: CASSPHGTGETEAFF. CDR3 nucleotides: TGTGCCAGCAGCCCACACGGGACAGGGGAAACTGAAGCTTTCTTT.

The V gene is TRBV5-6, the J gene TRBJ2-7; D unresolved. From germline, CDR1 is SGHDT and CDR2 YYEEEE. The CDR3 has 11 residues. The V gene lost 2 bases and the J gene lost 7 bases, with 7 bases spanning the gap. The CDR3 DNA is TGTGCCAGCAGCTTAACCGGGGAGCAGTACTTC. Translated, it gives CASSLTGEQYF.

The CDR3, as DNA: TGTGCCAGCTCACCCGGGGACTCCGGCTACACCTTC. This gives the protein CASSPGDSGYTF. The chain joins TRBV18 to TRBJ1-2; a possible D gene is TRBD1 (5 bases). Germline V lookup: CDR1 KGHSH, CDR2 LQKENI. CDR3 length: 12 residues. The V gene lost 3 bases and the J gene lost 8 bases, with 10 bases spanning the gap.

The rearrangement joins TRBV4-2 to TRBJ1-1; 7 bases map to TRBD1. CDR3 length: 16 residues. Losses at the gene ends were 4 bases for V and 1 base for J; bases not matched to a gene: 9. Germline V lookup: CDR1 LGHNA, CDR2 YNFKEQ. CDR3 DNA: TGTGCCAGCAGCCTAGATTCCGGGACAGCGAACACTGAAGCTTTCTTT. Protein product: CASSLDSGTANTEAFF.

J is TRBJ1-1 and V is TRBV21-1. TRBV21-1 is a known pseudogene. The CDR3 loop spans 14 amino acids. The CDR3 loop reads CASSKVLSTHEAFF. The CDR3 DNA reads TGTGCCAGCAGCAAGGTCCTGTCGACTCATGAAGCTTTCTTT.

The rearrangement joins TRBV7-2 to TRBJ2-5; 10 nucleotides line up with TRBD2. CDR3 length: 17 amino acids. J lost 5 bases, V lost 5 bases, and 14 bases had no gene match. The germline V gene has CDR1 SGHTA and CDR2 FQGNSA. The CDR3 loop is CASSPRGGAGGEETQYF. In DNA, the CDR3 is TGTGCCAGCAGCCCCCGGGGAGGAGCGGGAGGGGAGGAGACCCAGTACTTC.

The CDR3 here is CASSPGTSGFTGELFF. CDR3 nucleotide sequence: TGTGCCAGCAGCCCCGGGACTAGCGGGTTTACCGGGGAGCTGTTTTTT. V gene TRBV5-4 combines with J gene TRBJ2-2; TRBD2 aligns across 12 bases. Per the germline V gene, CDR1 is SGHNT and CDR2 is YYREEE (reference sequence). This CDR3 is 16 amino acids long. With 4 bases clipped from V and 5 bases from J, the junction kept 6 bases outside the gene matches.

The J gene is TRBJ1-1, the V gene TRBV10-3; 11 nucleotides agree with TRBD1. The V gene end was trimmed by 2 bases and the J gene end by 5 bases; junction bases not matched to a gene: 7. The germline CDR1 and CDR2 sequences are ENHRY and SYGVKD. The CDR3 has 16 residues. The CDR3, as DNA: TGTGCCATCAGTGAGACAGGAGGGACAGGGGGGACTGAAGCTTTCTTT. It encodes CAISETGGTGGTEAFF.

The chain couples TRBV5-1 to TRBJ2-3, with 10 bases fitting TRBD2. Trimming removed 3 bases from V and 7 bases from J; junction bases left unmatched: 8. The CDR3 length is 15 residues. The germline V gene has CDR1 SGHRS and CDR2 YFSETQ. Here the CDR3 DNA reads TGCGCCAGCAGCTCTCTAGCGGGAGAAGGGAATACGCAGTATTTT. Its translation: CASSSLAGEGNTQYF. Using reference TRBV5-1 and TRBJ2-3 for the parts outside the CDR3, the full variable domain is KAGVTQTPRYLIKTRGQQVTLSCSPISGHRSVSWYQQTPGQGLQFLFEYFSETQRNKGNFPGRFSGRQFSNSRSEMNVSTLELGDSALYLCASSSLAGEGNTQYFGPGTRLTVL.

This rearrangement joins TRBV4-3 to TRBJ2-3; 10 bases line up with TRBD2. The germline CDR1 and CDR2 sequences are LGHNA and YSLEER. V lost 1 base, J lost 0 bases, and 7 bases stayed unmatched. This CDR3 is 18 amino acids long. The CDR3 sequence is CASSQAPGLAPSTDTQYF. CDR3 bases: TGCGCCAGCAGCCAAGCTCCGGGACTAGCGCCCAGCACAGATACGCAGTATTTT.

This chain joins TRBV6-5 and TRBJ2-1; D not resolved. The V gene lost 0 bases and the J gene lost 3 bases, with 6 bases spanning the gap. This CDR3 contains 14 residues. CDR1 is MNHEY and CDR2 is SVGAGI in the germline V gene. This chain's CDR3 is CASSYSSGYNEQFF. In nucleotides, the CDR3 is TGTGCCAGCAGTTACTCGTCCGGCTACAATGAGCAGTTCTTC.

This sequence joins TRBV6-1 and TRBJ2-7; D uncertain. There are 13 residues in the CDR3. Germline V CDR1 and CDR2: MNHNS, SASEGT. The V and J ends lost 5 bases and 6 bases respectively, with 14 bases between them. The DNA of the CDR3 is TGTGCCAGCAGTCCCTCTCGAGTATCCGAGCAGTACTTC. It is translated as CASSPSRVSEQYF.

This chain joins TRBV30 and TRBJ1-6, with D possibly matching TRBD1 (5 bases). V was clipped by 2 bases and J by 7 bases, with 21 bases between them. The length of the CDR3 is 17 residues. Germline-derived CDR1 and CDR2 are GTSNPN and SVGIG (reference sequence). The CDR3 coding sequence is TGTGCCTGGAGTCCTTCTAGACGGTTGCAGGGAAATTCACCCCTCCACTTT. Translation: CAWSPSRRLQGNSPLHF.

This clone was picked up a small number of times. The rearrangement joins TRBV30 to TRBJ2-7; tentatively, D is TRBD1 (5 bases). This CDR3 has 14 amino acids. Germline assignment: CDR1 GTSNPN and CDR2 SVGIG (reference sequence). V was cut by 2 bases and J by 3 bases, with 14 bases left in between. In DNA, the CDR3 is TGTGCCTGGAGTAGGGGTTCAATGCACTACGAGCAGTACTTC. Amino acid sequence: CAWSRGSMHYEQYF. The whole variable domain, remainder taken from reference TRBV30 and TRBJ2-7, is SQTIHQWPATLVQPVGSPLSLECTVEGTSNPNLYWYRQAAGRGLQLLFYSVGIGQISSEVPQNLSASRPQDRQFILSSKKLLLSDSGFYLCAWSRGSMHYEQYFGPGTRLTVT.

In this sample, this clone turned up a few times. V usage is TRBV7-9 and J usage is TRBJ2-2; D may be TRBD1 (6 bases). Per the germline V gene, CDR1 is SEHNR and CDR2 is FQNEAQ (reference sequence). The V end lost 9 bases, the J end lost 11 bases, and 22 bases lay between the germline ends. The CDR3 spans 14 residues. The CDR3 region has the DNA TGTGCCAGTGACCCAGGGGCCTCCCTTGGAGAGCTGTTTTTT. It specifies CASDPGASLGELFF.